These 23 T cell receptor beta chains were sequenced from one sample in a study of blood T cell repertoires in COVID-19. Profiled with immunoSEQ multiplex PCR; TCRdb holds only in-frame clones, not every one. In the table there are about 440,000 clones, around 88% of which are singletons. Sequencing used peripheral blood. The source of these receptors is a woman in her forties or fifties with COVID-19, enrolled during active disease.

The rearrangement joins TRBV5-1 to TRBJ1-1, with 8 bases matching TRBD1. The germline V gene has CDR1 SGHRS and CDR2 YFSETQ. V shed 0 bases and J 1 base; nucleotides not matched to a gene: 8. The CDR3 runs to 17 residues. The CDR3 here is CASSLGDRGPTNTEAFF. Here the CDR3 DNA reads TGCGCCAGCAGCTTGGGAGACAGGGGCCCCACGAACACTGAAGCTTTCTTT.

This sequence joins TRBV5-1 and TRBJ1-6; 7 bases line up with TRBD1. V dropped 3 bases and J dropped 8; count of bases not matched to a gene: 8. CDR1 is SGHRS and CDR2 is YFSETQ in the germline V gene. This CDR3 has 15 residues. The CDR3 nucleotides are TGCGCCAGCAGCTCCGAACAGGGGAAGCATTCACCCCTCCACTTT. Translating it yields CASSSEQGKHSPLHF. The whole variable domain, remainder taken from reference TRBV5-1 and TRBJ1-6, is KAGVTQTPRYLIKTRGQQVTLSCSPISGHRSVSWYQQTPGQGLQFLFEYFSETQRNKGNFPGRFSGRQFSNSRSEMNVSTLELGDSALYLCASSSEQGKHSPLHFGNGTRLTVT.

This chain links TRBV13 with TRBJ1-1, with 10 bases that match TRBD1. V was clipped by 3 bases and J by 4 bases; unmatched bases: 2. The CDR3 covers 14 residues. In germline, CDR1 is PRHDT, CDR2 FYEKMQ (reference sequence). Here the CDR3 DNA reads TGTGCCAGCAGCTTTCGGACAGGGGGCACTGAAGCTTTCTTT. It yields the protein CASSFRTGGTEAFF.

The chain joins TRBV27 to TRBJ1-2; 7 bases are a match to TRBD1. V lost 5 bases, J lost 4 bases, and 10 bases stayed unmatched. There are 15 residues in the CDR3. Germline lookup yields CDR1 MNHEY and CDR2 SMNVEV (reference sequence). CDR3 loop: CASSHRRGSGYGYTF. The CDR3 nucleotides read TGTGCCAGCAGTCACCGCAGGGGGTCGGGCTATGGCTACACCTTC.

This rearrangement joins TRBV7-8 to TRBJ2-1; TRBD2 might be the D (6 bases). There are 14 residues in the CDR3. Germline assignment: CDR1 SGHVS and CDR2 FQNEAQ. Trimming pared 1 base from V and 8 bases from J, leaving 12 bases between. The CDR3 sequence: CASSLEVGGDEQFF. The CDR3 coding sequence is TGTGCCAGCAGCTTAGAGGTTGGAGGGGATGAGCAGTTCTTC.

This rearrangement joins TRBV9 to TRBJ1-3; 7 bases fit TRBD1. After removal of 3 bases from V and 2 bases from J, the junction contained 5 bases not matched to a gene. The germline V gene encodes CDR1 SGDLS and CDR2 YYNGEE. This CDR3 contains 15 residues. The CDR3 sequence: CASSGGQDTGNTIYF. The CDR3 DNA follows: TGTGCCAGCAGCGGTGGACAGGACACTGGAAACACCATATATTTT.

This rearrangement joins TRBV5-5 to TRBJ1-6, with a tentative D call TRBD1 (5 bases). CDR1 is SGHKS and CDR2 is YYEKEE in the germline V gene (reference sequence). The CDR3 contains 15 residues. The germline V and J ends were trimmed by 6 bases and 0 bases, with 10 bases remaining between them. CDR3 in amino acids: CASTMGGSYNSPLHF. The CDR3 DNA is TGTGCCAGCACCATGGGGGGCTCCTATAATTCACCCCTCCACTTT.

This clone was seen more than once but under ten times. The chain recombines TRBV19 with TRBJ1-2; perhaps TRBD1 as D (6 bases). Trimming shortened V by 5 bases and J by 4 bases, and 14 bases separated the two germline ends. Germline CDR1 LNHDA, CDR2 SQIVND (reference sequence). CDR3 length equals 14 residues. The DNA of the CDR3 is TGTGCCAGTAGTCGGCGGGGGCAAGGCTATGGCTACACCTTC. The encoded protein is CASSRRGQGYGYTF.

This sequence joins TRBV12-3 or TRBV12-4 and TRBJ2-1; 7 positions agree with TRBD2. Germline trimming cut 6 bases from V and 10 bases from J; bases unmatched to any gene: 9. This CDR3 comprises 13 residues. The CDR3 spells CASSPELRGEQFF. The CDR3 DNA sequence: TGTGCCAGCAGCCCGGAACTGCGGGGGGAGCAGTTCTTC.

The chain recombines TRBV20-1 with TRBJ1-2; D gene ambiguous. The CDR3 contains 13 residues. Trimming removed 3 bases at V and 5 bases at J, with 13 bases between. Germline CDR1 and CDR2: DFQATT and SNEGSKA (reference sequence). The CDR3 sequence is CSASSVVAYGYTF. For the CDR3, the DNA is TGCAGTGCTAGTAGCGTCGTTGCTTATGGCTACACCTTC.

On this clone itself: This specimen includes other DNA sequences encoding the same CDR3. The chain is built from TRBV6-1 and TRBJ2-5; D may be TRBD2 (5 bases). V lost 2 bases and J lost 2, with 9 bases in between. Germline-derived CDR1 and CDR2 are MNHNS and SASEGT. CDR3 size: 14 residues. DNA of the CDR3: TGTGCCAGCAGTGAATCGGGGAGACAAGAGACCCAGTACTTC. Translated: CASSESGRQETQYF.

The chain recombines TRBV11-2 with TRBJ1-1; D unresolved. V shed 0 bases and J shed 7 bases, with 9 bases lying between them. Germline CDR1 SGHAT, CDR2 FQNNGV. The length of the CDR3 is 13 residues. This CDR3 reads CASSLDLSVEAFF. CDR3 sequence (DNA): TGTGCCAGCAGCTTAGATCTCTCGGTTGAAGCTTTCTTT.

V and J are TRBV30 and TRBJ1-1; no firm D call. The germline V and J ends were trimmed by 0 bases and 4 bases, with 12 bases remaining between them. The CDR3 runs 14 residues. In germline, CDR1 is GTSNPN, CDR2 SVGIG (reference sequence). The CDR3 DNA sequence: TGTGCCTGGAGTGTACTTGGTTCGGGCACTGAAGCTTTCTTT. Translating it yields CAWSVLGSGTEAFF.

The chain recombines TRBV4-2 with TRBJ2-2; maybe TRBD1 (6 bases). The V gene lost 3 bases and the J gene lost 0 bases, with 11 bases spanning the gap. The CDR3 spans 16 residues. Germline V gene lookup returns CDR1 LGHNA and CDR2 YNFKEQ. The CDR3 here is CASSHGWTANTGELFF. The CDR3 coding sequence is TGTGCCAGCAGCCACGGGTGGACAGCGAACACCGGGGAGCTGTTTTTT.

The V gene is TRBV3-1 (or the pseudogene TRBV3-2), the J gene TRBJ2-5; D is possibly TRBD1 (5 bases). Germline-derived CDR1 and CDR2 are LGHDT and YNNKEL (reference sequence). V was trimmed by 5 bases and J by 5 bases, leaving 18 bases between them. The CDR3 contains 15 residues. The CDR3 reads CASSTDGAPWETQYF. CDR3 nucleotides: TGTGCCAGCAGCACCGATGGGGCCCCTTGGGAGACCCAGTACTTC.

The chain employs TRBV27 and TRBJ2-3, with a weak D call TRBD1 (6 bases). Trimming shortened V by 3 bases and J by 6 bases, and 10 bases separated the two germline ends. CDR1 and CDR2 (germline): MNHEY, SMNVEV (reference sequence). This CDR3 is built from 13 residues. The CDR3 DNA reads TGTGCCAGCAGTTTTGACAGGTGGGATACGCAGTATTTT. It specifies CASSFDRWDTQYF.

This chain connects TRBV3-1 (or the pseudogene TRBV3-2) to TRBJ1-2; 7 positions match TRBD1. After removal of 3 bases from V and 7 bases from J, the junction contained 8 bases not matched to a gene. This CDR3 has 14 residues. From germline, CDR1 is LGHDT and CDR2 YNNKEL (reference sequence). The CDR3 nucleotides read TGTGCCAGCAGCCAGGGAAGGGGGCGAGGTGGCTACACCTTC. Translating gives CASSQGRGRGGYTF.

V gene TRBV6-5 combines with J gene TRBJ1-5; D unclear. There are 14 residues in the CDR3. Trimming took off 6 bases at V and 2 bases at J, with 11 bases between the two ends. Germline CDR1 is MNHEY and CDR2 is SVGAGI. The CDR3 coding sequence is TGTGCCAGCAGGTTCCCACACGGCAATCAGCCCCAGCATTTT. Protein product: CASRFPHGNQPQHF.

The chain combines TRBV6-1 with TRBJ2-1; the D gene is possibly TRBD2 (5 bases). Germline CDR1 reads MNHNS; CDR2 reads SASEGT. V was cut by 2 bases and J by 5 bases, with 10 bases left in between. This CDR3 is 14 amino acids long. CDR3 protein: CASSETGVHNEQFF. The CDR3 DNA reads TGTGCCAGCAGTGAAACCGGGGTACACAATGAGCAGTTCTTC.

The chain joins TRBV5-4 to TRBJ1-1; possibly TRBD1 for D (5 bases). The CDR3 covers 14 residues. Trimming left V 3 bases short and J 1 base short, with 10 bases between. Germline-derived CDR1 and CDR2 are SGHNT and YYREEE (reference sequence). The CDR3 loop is CASSSQAKNTEAFF. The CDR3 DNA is TGTGCCAGCAGCTCACAGGCTAAGAACACTGAAGCTTTCTTT.

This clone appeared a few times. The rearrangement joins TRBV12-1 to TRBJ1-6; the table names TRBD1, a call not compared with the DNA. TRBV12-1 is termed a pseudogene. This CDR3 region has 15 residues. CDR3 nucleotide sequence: TGTGCCAGCAGCTTTGCGGCCACAGTTCCTTCACCCCTCCACTTT. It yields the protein CASSFAATVPSPLHF.

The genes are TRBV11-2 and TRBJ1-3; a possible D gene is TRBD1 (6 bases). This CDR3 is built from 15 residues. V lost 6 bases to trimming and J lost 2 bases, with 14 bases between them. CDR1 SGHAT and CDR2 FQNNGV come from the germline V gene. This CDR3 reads CASSPQGAAGNTIYF. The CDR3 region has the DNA TGTGCCAGCAGTCCACAGGGAGCAGCTGGAAACACCATATATTTT.

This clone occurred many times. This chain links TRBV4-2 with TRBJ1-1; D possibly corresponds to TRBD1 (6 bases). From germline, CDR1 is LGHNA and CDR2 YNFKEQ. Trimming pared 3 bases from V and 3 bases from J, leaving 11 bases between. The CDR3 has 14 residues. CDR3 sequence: CASSQLTGYTEAFF. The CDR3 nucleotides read TGTGCCAGCAGCCAGCTCACAGGGTACACTGAAGCTTTCTTT.